This T cell receptor (beta chain) comes out of a study of T cell changes during pregnancy in multiple sclerosis. V shed 6 bases, J shed 2 bases, and the junction held 13 bases outside the gene matches. The CDR3 is 17 residues long. Germline CDR1 WNHNN, CDR2 SYGVQD (reference sequence). Generated by immunoSEQ multiplex PCR, the TCRdb table keeps only in-frame clones and is missing some. The repertoire includes fewer than 70,000 clones, 87% of them detected once, and 5.3% sits in the top ten. The sequence was collected from a human donor whose cells served as feeder cells for cultures in a pregnancy study. Specimen: peripheral blood from another person, used as feeder cells. V gene TRBV10-1 combines with J gene TRBJ1-5, with 7 bases matching TRBD1. This CDR3 reads CASRGTVGWAGNQPQHF. The CDR3 nucleotides read TGCGCCAGCAGGGGGACAGTGGGTTGGGCAGGCAATCAGCCCCAGCATTTT.